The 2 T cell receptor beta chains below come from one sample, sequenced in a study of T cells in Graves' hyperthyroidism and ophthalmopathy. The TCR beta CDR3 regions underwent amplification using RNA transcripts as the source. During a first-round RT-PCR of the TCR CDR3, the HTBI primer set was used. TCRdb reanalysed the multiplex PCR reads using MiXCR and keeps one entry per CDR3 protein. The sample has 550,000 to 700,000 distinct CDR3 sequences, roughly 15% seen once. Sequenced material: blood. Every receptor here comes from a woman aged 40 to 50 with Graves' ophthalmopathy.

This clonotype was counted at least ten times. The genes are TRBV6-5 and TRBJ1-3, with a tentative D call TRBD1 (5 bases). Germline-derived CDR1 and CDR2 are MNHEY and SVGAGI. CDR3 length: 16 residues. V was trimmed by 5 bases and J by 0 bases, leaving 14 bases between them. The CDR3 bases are TGTGCCAGCAGTCCGGAGCGGGGGGGCTCTGGAAACACCATATATTTT. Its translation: CASSPERGGSGNTIYF.

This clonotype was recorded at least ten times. The CDR3: CSAGLAGRAYEQYF. DNA for the CDR3: TGCAGTGCTGGACTAGCGGGAAGGGCCTACGAGCAGTACTTC. The chain links TRBV20-1 to TRBJ2-7; 12 nucleotides match TRBD2. Germline CDR1 is DFQATT and CDR2 is SNEGSKA (reference sequence). The V gene end was trimmed by 5 bases and the J gene end by 2 bases; junction bases not matched to a gene: 4. CDR3 length: 14 amino acids.